A single sample gave rise to the 10 T cell receptor beta chains below, sequenced in a study of blood T cell repertoires in COVID-19. TCRdb's copy holds only in-frame clones and misses some; the assay was immunoSEQ multiplex PCR. The sample lists about 160,000 clones; over 80% were seen once. Sequenced: peripheral blood. These receptors were obtained from a woman of 80 years or more with active or convalescent COVID-19.

This clone was recorded once. One end of the junction varies from germline; a read error may be responsible. This chain connects TRBV19 to TRBJ2-7; a possible D gene is TRBD1 (5 bases). Germline loops: CDR1 LNHDA, CDR2 SQIVND (reference sequence). CDR3 size: 13 residues. The CDR3 sequence is CASSTTASHEQYF. The CDR3 DNA sequence: TGTGCCAGTAGTACGACAGCCTCCCACGAGCAGTACTTC.

V gene TRBV7-2 combines with J gene TRBJ1-4, with 9 bases that match TRBD1. Germline V gene sequence: CDR1 SGHTA, CDR2 FQGNSA. CDR3 length: 14 residues. V dropped 1 base and J dropped 8; count of bases not matched to a gene: 2. This CDR3 is CASSLGQGVEKLFF. CDR3 sequence (DNA): TGTGCCAGCAGCTTAGGACAGGGGGTCGAAAAACTGTTTTTT.

J is TRBJ1-3 and V is TRBV6-5, with a tentative D call TRBD1 (5 bases). The CDR3 spans 14 residues. Germline CDR1 and CDR2: MNHEY and SVGAGI. V was trimmed by 6 bases and J by 0 bases, leaving 9 bases between them. CDR3 region: CASRPDSSGNTIYF. The DNA of the CDR3 is TGTGCCAGCAGACCCGACAGCTCTGGAAACACCATATATTTT.

Remarks on this clone: This sample includes further DNA sequences coding for the same CDR3. This chain uses TRBV12-3 or TRBV12-4 with TRBJ1-2; 7 bases agree with TRBD1. V was clipped by 4 bases and J by 7 bases; unmatched bases: 6. This CDR3 has 13 residues. Here the CDR3 DNA reads TGTGCCAGCAGTTCTAGACAGGGTGGTGGCTACACCTTC. This encodes CASSSRQGGGYTF.

V gene TRBV9 combines with J gene TRBJ2-2; 9 positions match TRBD1. The ends lost 5 bases at V and 5 bases at J; junction bases unmatched: 1. The CDR3 is made up of 13 amino acids. Germline V gene data show CDR1 as SGDLS and CDR2 as YYNGEE. The CDR3 spells CASRQGATGELFF. The CDR3 bases are TGTGCCAGCAGACAGGGGGCAACCGGGGAGCTGTTTTTT.

The chain joins TRBV19 to TRBJ1-5; 7 nucleotides agree with TRBD1. Per the germline V gene, CDR1 is LNHDA and CDR2 is SQIVND (reference sequence). This CDR3 comprises 19 residues. After removal of 6 bases from V and 1 base from J, the junction contained 18 bases not matched to a gene. This CDR3 reads CASRASPAGGQSSNQPQHF. In DNA form, the CDR3 reads TGTGCCAGTAGGGCTAGTCCGGCAGGGGGGCAAAGCAGCAATCAGCCCCAGCATTTT.

This chain connects TRBV7-8 to TRBJ2-2; tentative D call: TRBD2 (5 bases). V was trimmed by 5 bases and J by 5 bases, leaving 21 bases between them. The CDR3 has 17 amino acids. CDR1 is SGHVS and CDR2 is FQNEAQ in the germline V gene. The CDR3 loop reads CASSPRDRDLGTGELFF. The CDR3 DNA reads TGTGCCAGCAGCCCGAGAGACCGGGATCTGGGGACCGGGGAGCTGTTTTTT.

V is TRBV2 and J is TRBJ1-5, with D possibly being TRBD1 (6 bases). Trimming took 8 bases from V and 0 from J, leaving 11 bases between them. The germline CDR1 and CDR2 sequences are SNHLY and FYNNEI. The CDR3 consists of 14 residues. CDR3 loop: CASRTENSNQPQHF. CDR3 in DNA: TGTGCCAGCCGGACAGAAAATAGCAATCAGCCCCAGCATTTT.

For this clone: A read error may account for a junction end that differs from germline. The chain employs TRBV20-1 and TRBJ1-4; TRBD1 is a possible D gene (5 bases). The CDR3 runs to 11 residues. The germline V gene encodes CDR1 DFQATT and CDR2 SNEGSKA (reference sequence). The CDR3 region is CSARDWGVGVF. The CDR3 DNA is TGCAGTGCTAGAGATTGGGGGGTTGGAGTTTTT.

The chain recombines TRBV27 with TRBJ1-2, with no clear D. There are 14 residues in the CDR3. Germline-derived CDR1 and CDR2 are MNHEY and SMNVEV (reference sequence). Trimming left V 8 bases short and J 10 bases short, with 23 bases between. The CDR3 sequence is CASARLTQIDFYTF. The CDR3 nucleotides are TGTGCCAGCGCCCGCCTCACCCAGATTGATTTCTACACCTTC.